This note documents a single T cell receptor (beta chain) sequence. No antigen is known for it. The entry originates in a study of T cell responses to AZD1222 COVID-19 vaccine. General study points: Close to half of all spike-specific TCRs reportedly target regions of the variants that are unmutated. White British donors predominated, females outnumbered males, and clonal diversity was possibly underestimated. Repertoires were collected only later (after the peak T cell response had occurred). Baseline seropositivity characterized only a handful of AZD1222 recipients.

Clones were sequenced by immunoSEQ multiplex PCR, and TCRdb holds only the in-frame ones, with some missing. The data contain tens of thousands of clones, roughly 90% of them singletons. V lost 1 base, J lost 2 bases, and 8 bases stayed unmatched. Germline CDR1 is SGHAT and CDR2 is FQNNGV. The CDR3 loop spans 17 amino acids. The source material was peripheral blood, sampled on day 0 of AZD1222 vaccination. The J gene is TRBJ2-3, the V gene TRBV11-2; 8 bases agree with TRBD2. The sequence derives from an adult in good health. In DNA, the CDR3 is TGTGCCAGCAGCTTAGTCACGCGGGGGGCATTCACAGATACGCAGTATTTT. Translation gives CASSLVTRGAFTDTQYF.